The next 9 T cell receptor beta chains were all read from a single sample in a study of blood T cell repertoires in COVID-19. Generated by immunoSEQ multiplex PCR, the TCRdb table keeps only in-frame clones and is missing some. The data hold about 55,000 clones, with roughly 89% observed a single time. The sequencing sample was made of peripheral blood. Every receptor here comes from a man aged 35-49 years with COVID-19, enrolled during active disease.

The chain employs TRBV10-3 and TRBJ2-7, with a possible D match to TRBD2 (6 bases). Germline assignment: CDR1 ENHRY and CDR2 SYGVKD. The V end was cut by 4 bases, the J end by 7 bases, with 8 bases between. The CDR3 sequence is 11 residues long. The CDR3 bases are TGTGCCATCAGTGGGGGGAGGGAGCAGTACTTC. The encoded protein is CAISGGREQYF.

J is TRBJ2-3 and V is TRBV9; D perhaps matches TRBD2 (5 bases). Germline values: CDR1 SGDLS, CDR2 YYNGEE. This CDR3 contains 13 residues. V lost 5 bases, J lost 1 base, and 8 bases lay in between. Written as DNA, the CDR3 is TGTGCCAGCAGTCTAGCCGGCACAGATACGCAGTATTTT. Amino acid sequence: CASSLAGTDTQYF.

This chain's CDR3 is CASGGLAGGEQFF. The CDR3 bases are TGTGCCAGCGGGGGACTAGCGGGGGGAGAGCAGTTCTTC. The chain links TRBV6-1 to TRBJ2-1, with 15 bases identical to TRBD2. Germline CDR1 is MNHNS and CDR2 is SASEGT. CDR3 length: 13 residues. V lost 8 bases, J lost 10 bases, and 3 bases stayed unmatched.

This rearrangement joins TRBV11-2 to TRBJ2-2; 9 bases line up with TRBD2. Trimming at V came to 6 bases and at J to 5 bases, leaving 10 bases not matched to a gene. The CDR3 sequence is 16 residues long. CDR1 is SGHAT and CDR2 is FQNNGV in the germline V gene. CDR3 amino acids: CASSSIAGALTGELFF. The CDR3 DNA reads TGTGCCAGCAGTTCCATAGCGGGAGCGCTTACCGGGGAGCTGTTTTTT.

The gene calls are TRBV6-5 and TRBJ1-1; no definite D call. Trimming pared 7 bases from V and 4 bases from J, leaving 16 bases between. Germline-derived CDR1 and CDR2 are MNHEY and SVGAGI. The CDR3 totals 14 residues. The chain's CDR3 is CASTATVAVTEAFF. The CDR3 DNA reads TGTGCCAGCACCGCAACGGTAGCGGTCACTGAAGCTTTCTTT.

The genes are TRBV28 and TRBJ1-1; TRBD1 matches at 9 bases. The germline V gene encodes CDR1 MDHEN and CDR2 SYDVKM. There are 16 residues in the CDR3. V shed 4 bases, J shed 4 bases, and the junction held 10 bases outside the gene matches. The CDR3 protein is CASSSILGQGRTEAFF. The DNA of the CDR3 is TGTGCCAGCAGTTCCATCCTGGGACAGGGCCGCACTGAAGCTTTCTTT.

The chain recombines TRBV11-3 with TRBJ1-1, with D hard to call. Germline V CDR1 and CDR2: SGHNT, YENEEA. CDR3 length: 12 residues. Trimming stripped 3 bases from V and 5 bases from J, with 7 bases between. The CDR3 is CASSFLATEAFF. DNA of the CDR3: TGTGCCAGCAGCTTCCTGGCTACTGAAGCTTTCTTT.

Only a few counts were recorded for this clone. This chain links TRBV15 with TRBJ2-1; 10 bases map to TRBD2. Germline V gene data show CDR1 as LNHNV and CDR2 as YYDKDF (reference sequence). The trim removed 5 bases at V and 6 bases at J, leaving 10 bases unmatched. The CDR3 contains 16 residues. The CDR3 protein is CATSGYLAGVSNEQFF. The CDR3 nucleotides are TGTGCCACCAGCGGTTACCTAGCGGGAGTTAGCAATGAGCAGTTCTTC.

The rearrangement links TRBV29-1 to TRBJ2-3, with 8 nucleotides matching TRBD2. CDR1 SQVTM and CDR2 ANQGSEA come from the germline V gene. J lost 4 bases, V lost 6 bases, and 6 bases had no gene match. The CDR3 is 13 amino acids. The CDR3 loop is CSVPGGRSDTQYF. In DNA, the CDR3 is TGCAGCGTCCCGGGGGGGCGCTCAGATACGCAGTATTTT.